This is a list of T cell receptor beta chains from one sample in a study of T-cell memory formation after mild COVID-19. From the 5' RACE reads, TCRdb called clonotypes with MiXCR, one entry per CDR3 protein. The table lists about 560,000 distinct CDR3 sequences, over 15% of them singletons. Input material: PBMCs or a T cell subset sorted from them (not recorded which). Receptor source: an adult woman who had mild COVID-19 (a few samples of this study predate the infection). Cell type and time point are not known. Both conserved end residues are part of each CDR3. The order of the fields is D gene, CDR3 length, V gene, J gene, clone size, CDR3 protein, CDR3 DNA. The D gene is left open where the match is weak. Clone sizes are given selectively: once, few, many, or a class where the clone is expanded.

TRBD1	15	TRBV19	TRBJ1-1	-	CASSVRDRSNTEASF	TGTGCCAGTAGTGTACGGGACAGGTCGAACACTGAAGCTTCCTTT
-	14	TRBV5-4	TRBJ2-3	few	CASSLGAARDTQYF	TGTGCCAGCAGCTTGGGAGCGGCCCGGGATACGCAGTATTTT
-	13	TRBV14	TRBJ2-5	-	CASSHKLGQTQYF	TGTGCCAGCAGCCACAAATTGGGCCAGACCCAGTACTTC
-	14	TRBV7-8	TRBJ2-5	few	CASSQGPIQETQYF	TGTGCCAGCAGCCAGGGACCGATCCAAGAGACCCAGTACTTC
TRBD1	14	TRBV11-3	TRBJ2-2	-	CASSRGQGTGELFF	TGTGCCAGCAGCCGCGGACAGGGTACCGGGGAGCTGTTTTTT
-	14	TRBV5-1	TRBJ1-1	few	CASSPRDPNTEAFF	TGCGCCAGCAGCCCGAGGGATCCGAACACTGAAGCTTTCTTT
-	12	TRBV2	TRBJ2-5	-	CASSVFQETQYF	TGTGCCAGCAGTGTTTTCCAAGAGACCCAGTACTTC
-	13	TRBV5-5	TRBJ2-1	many	CASSQDMYNEQFF	TGTGCCAGCAGCCAGGACATGTACAATGAGCAGTTCTTC
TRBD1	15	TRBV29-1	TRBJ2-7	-	CSVEETGTEEYEQYF	TGCAGCGTTGAAGAAACGGGGACAGAAGAATACGAGCAGTACTTC
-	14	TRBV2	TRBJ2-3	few	CASSELTVADTQYF	TGTGCCAGCAGTGAATTGACCGTGGCGGATACGCAGTATTTT
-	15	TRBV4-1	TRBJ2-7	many	CASSLRGESSYEQYF	TGCGCCAGCAGCCTCAGGGGGGAAAGCTCCTACGAGCAGTACTTC
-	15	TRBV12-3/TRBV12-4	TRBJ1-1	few	CASSPRGGGNTEAFF	TGTGCCAGCAGTCCCCGGGGCGGAGGGAACACTGAAGCTTTCTTT